The 3 T cell receptor beta chains in this list originate from one sample, sequenced in a study of T-cell memory formation after mild COVID-19. TCRdb reanalysed the 5' RACE reads using MiXCR and keeps one entry per CDR3 protein. The sample consists of 350,000 to 450,000 distinct CDR3 sequences, 15% to 25% of them appearing once. The specimen sequenced was PBMCs or a T cell subset sorted from them (not recorded which). The receptors come from an adult woman who had mild COVID-19 (a few samples of this study predate the infection). Cell type and time point are not known.

This chain connects TRBV12-3 or TRBV12-4 to TRBJ1-2, with a tentative D call TRBD1 (5 bases). This CDR3 is built from 14 residues. V was trimmed by 6 bases and J by 3 bases, leaving 14 bases between them. CDR3 region: CASSSLGVDYGYTF. CDR3 nucleotides: TGTGCCAGCAGCTCCTTAGGGGTCGACTATGGCTACACCTTC.

In this sample, this clonotype turned up many times. CDR3 residues: CASSLFTAPNSNQPQHF. The DNA for the CDR3 is TGTGCCAGCAGCTTATTCACAGCCCCGAATAGCAATCAGCCCCAGCATTTT. The chain carries TRBV7-8 and TRBJ1-5; D not resolved. The CDR3 runs 17 residues. Trimming removed 2 bases from V and 0 bases from J, with 14 bases in between. Germline-derived CDR1 and CDR2 are SGHVS and FQNEAQ.

Ten or more counts support this clonotype. The CDR3 loop is CASSSEEWAKNIQYF. The CDR3 DNA reads as TGTGCCAGCAGCTCGGAGGAGTGGGCCAAAAACATTCAGTACTTC. This chain connects TRBV7-8 to TRBJ2-4, with D maybe TRBD2 (5 bases). Germline assignment: CDR1 SGHVS and CDR2 FQNEAQ. Trimming removed 4 bases from V and 1 base from J, with 11 bases in between. The CDR3 sequence is 15 residues long.